This T cell receptor beta chain was sequenced for a study of OX40 agonist ivuxolimab in advanced cancers. Overall study context: The eligibility criteria allowed prior anti-PD-1, anti-PD-L1 or anti-CTLA-4 therapy, and around 40% had some.

CDR1 is LNHDA and CDR2 is SQIVND in the germline V gene (reference sequence). The CDR3 consists of 14 residues. V was shortened by 6 bases and J by 0 bases, with 11 bases between the two germline ends. Study findings and constraints: The study found that CD8+ T cells averaged more expanded clones than CD4+. CD4+ and CD8+ blood T cells expanded clonally by week 6 at 0.1 to 3.0 mg/kg.

Some clones are missing from TCRdb's copy, which holds only in-frame ones; the method was immunoSEQ multiplex PCR. Of 80,000 to 100,000 clones listed, about nine tenths are singletons. With respect to this clone: Antigen unknown.

This TCR was sampled from an adult with an advanced solid tumor such as melanoma, head and neck, liver or kidney cancer. The sample consisted of CD4+ or CD8+ T cells sorted from blood, taken in a trial of the OX40 agonist ivuxolimab. The chain couples TRBV19 to TRBJ1-1, with D possibly TRBD1 on 6 matching bases. The CDR3 sequence is CASREGGMNTEAFF. For the CDR3, the DNA is TGTGCCAGTAGAGAGGGGGGCATGAACACTGAAGCTTTCTTT.